One sample yielded the 18 T cell receptor beta chains listed below, sequenced in a study of blood T cell repertoires in COVID-19. Here immunoSEQ multiplex PCR was the method, and the copy in TCRdb shows in-frame clones only, minus some. The data contain fewer than 200,000 clones, roughly 87% of them seen just once; the ten biggest clones take up 1.5% to 2%. The sequenced sample consisted of peripheral blood. The receptor set was obtained from a man aged 18 to 29 who had recovered from COVID-19.

V gene TRBV11-3 combines with J gene TRBJ2-1; 7 bases align to TRBD2. Germline V CDR1 and CDR2: SGHNT, YENEEA. V was clipped by 5 bases and J by 1 base; unmatched bases: 8. This CDR3 is 16 amino acids long. In nucleotides, the CDR3 is TGTGCCAGCAGCCTGGATAGCGGGCGATCCTACAATGAGCAGTTCTTC. It specifies CASSLDSGRSYNEQFF.

The DNA for the CDR3 is TGTGCCAGCACCACAAGAGGCGGGAGGGCTTCCAATGAGCAGTTCTTC. Translated: CASTTRGGRASNEQFF. The chain carries TRBV28 and TRBJ2-1; TRBD2 aligns across 9 bases. V lost 7 bases to trimming and J lost 6 bases; unmatched junction nucleotides: 13. The CDR3 runs to 16 residues. Germline V gives CDR1 MDHEN, CDR2 SYDVKM.

The chain employs TRBV2 and TRBJ2-3, with D unclear. V lost 6 bases, J lost 4 bases, and 8 bases lay in between. The germline CDR1 and CDR2 sequences are SNHLY and FYNNEI. The CDR3 is 12 amino acids. CDR3 coding DNA: TGTGCCAGCAGCGACTTAGCAGATACGCAGTATTTT. It encodes CASSDLADTQYF.

This clone was seen a few times. This chain connects TRBV4-3 to TRBJ1-2; possible D gene TRBD1, 5 bases. The germline CDR1 and CDR2 sequences are LGHNA and YSLEER. Between the trimmed V and J ends, which lost 0 bases and 4 bases, there was a span of 9 bases. The CDR3 consists of 14 residues. The CDR3 DNA is TGCGCCAGCAGCCAAGATTCGGGACTCTATGGCTACACCTTC. Its protein product is CASSQDSGLYGYTF.

The CDR3 region is CASSKGAGNQPQHF. In DNA form, the CDR3 reads TGTGCCAGCAGCAAAGGGGCAGGGAATCAGCCCCAGCATTTT. The V call is TRBV21-1, the J call TRBJ1-5; TRBD1, as called in the table, went unchecked against the DNA. TRBV21-1 is recorded as a pseudogene. The CDR3 extends over 14 amino acids.

This chain links TRBV7-2 with TRBJ1-5; the match to TRBD1 covers 8 bases. This CDR3 spans 14 amino acids. J gave up 7 bases and V 4 bases, and 6 bases lay outside the gene matches. The germline V gene encodes CDR1 SGHTA and CDR2 FQGNSA. CDR3: CASSSQGDEQPQHF. CDR3 bases: TGTGCCAGCAGCTCACAGGGGGATGAGCAGCCCCAGCATTTT.

V and J are TRBV19 and TRBJ1-5, with TRBD1 as a possible D gene (5 bases). The CDR3 has 14 residues. V was cut by 10 bases and J by 2 bases, with 15 bases left in between. Looked up from germline, CDR1 is LNHDA and CDR2 is SQIVND (reference sequence). The CDR3 loop reads CATSPLGRNQPQHF. The CDR3 DNA sequence: TGTGCCACCTCCCCCTTGGGGCGCAATCAGCCCCAGCATTTT.

Here the CDR3 reads CASSKTSGRGNEQFF. The CDR3 nucleotides are TGCGCCAGCAGCAAAACTAGCGGGAGGGGCAATGAGCAGTTCTTC. The J gene is TRBJ2-1, the V gene TRBV4-1, with 13 bases that match TRBD2. V shed 5 bases and J 6 bases; nucleotides not matched to a gene: 4. Germline-derived CDR1 and CDR2 are MGHRA and YSYEKL. The CDR3 has 15 amino acids.

The genes are TRBV6-6 and TRBJ1-2; 9 bases align to TRBD1. Germline values: CDR1 MNHNY, CDR2 SVGAGI (reference sequence). Unmatched junction bases numbered 6, after V lost 2 bases and J lost 2 bases. CDR3 length equals 16 residues. The CDR3: CASSYPGTGTNYGYTF. The CDR3 nucleotides are TGTGCCAGCAGTTACCCGGGGACAGGGACCAACTATGGCTACACCTTC.

V usage is TRBV27 and J usage is TRBJ1-5; the D is unclear. The CDR3 runs to 14 residues. The V end lost 3 bases, the J end lost 2 bases, and 8 bases lay between the germline ends. Germline lookup yields CDR1 MNHEY and CDR2 SMNVEV (reference sequence). For the CDR3, the DNA is TGTGCCAGCAGTTTGGCCGGGGGCAATCAGCCCCAGCATTTT. Translation gives CASSLAGGNQPQHF.

The chain carries TRBV5-6 and TRBJ1-1; perhaps TRBD1 as D (5 bases). V was trimmed by 5 bases and J by 0 bases, leaving 14 bases between them. This CDR3 has 15 amino acids. The germline V gene has CDR1 SGHDT and CDR2 YYEEEE. The CDR3 loop is CASRARQRMNTEAFF. The CDR3 DNA sequence: TGTGCCAGCAGGGCGCGACAGAGAATGAACACTGAAGCTTTCTTT.

The chain employs TRBV29-1 and TRBJ2-1; 8 nucleotides agree with TRBD2. Trimming removed 6 bases from V and 4 bases from J; junction bases left unmatched: 8. CDR3 length: 14 residues. Germline CDR1 and CDR2: SQVTM and ANQGSEA. CDR3 amino acids: CSVSGGGYYNEQFF. The CDR3 DNA is TGCAGCGTATCGGGGGGGGGATATTACAATGAGCAGTTCTTC.

This chain connects TRBV28 to TRBJ1-4, with D uncertain. V was trimmed by 4 bases and J by 8 bases, leaving 17 bases between them. The CDR3 covers 15 residues. The germline gives CDR1 MDHEN, CDR2 SYDVKM. The CDR3 nucleotides read TGTGCCAGCAGTTCTGCGTCCTCCGGCGGGGAAAAACTGTTTTTT. It codes for CASSSASSGGEKLFF.

The chain carries TRBV6-2 or TRBV6-3 and TRBJ2-1, with a tentative D call TRBD1 (5 bases). CDR1 MNHEY and CDR2 SVGEGT come from the germline V gene. The CDR3 is made up of 18 amino acids. The germline V and J ends were trimmed by 0 bases and 2 bases, with 17 bases remaining between them. The CDR3 here is CASSYSGAQGGPYNEQFF. The CDR3 DNA reads TGTGCCAGCAGTTACTCAGGAGCGCAGGGTGGCCCCTACAATGAGCAGTTCTTC.

The rearrangement uses TRBV27 and TRBJ1-4; 9 nucleotides agree with TRBD1. The V gene's germline CDR1 is MNHEY and CDR2 SMNVEV (reference sequence). The CDR3 is made up of 14 amino acids. V gave up 5 bases and J gave up 12 bases; unmatched junction bases: 10. CDR3 residues: CASSLRDRAHELFF. The CDR3 bases are TGTGCCAGCAGTCTCCGGGACAGGGCCCATGAACTGTTTTTT.

The CDR3 nucleotides read TGTGCCAGCAGTGAATCGTCAGGGCGGCCGGCCCCCGAAGCTTTCTTT. It specifies CASSESSGRPAPEAFF. The chain carries TRBV25-1 and TRBJ1-1, with a weak D call TRBD1 (5 bases). The CDR3 runs to 16 residues. V lost 1 base and J lost 8, with 20 bases in between. Germline V CDR1 and CDR2: MGHDK, SYGVNS.

J is TRBJ1-1 and V is TRBV27; 7 bases agree with TRBD1. With V trimmed by 6 bases and J by 5 bases, 12 bases remained unmatched. The germline CDR1 and CDR2 sequences are MNHEY and SMNVEV (reference sequence). CDR3 length equals 15 residues. The CDR3 loop is CASSPGQPLSTEAFF. The CDR3 bases are TGTGCCAGCAGCCCGGGACAGCCTTTGTCAACTGAAGCTTTCTTT.

V is TRBV15 and J is TRBJ2-1; D is unresolved. Trimming pared 0 bases from V and 8 bases from J, leaving 14 bases between. The CDR3 is 15 amino acids. Germline V CDR1 and CDR2: LNHNV, YYDKDF (reference sequence). The CDR3 region is CATSRDPRLAHEQFF. The CDR3, as DNA: TGTGCCACCAGCAGAGATCCCCGACTGGCCCATGAGCAGTTCTTC.